The clone carrying this T cell receptor beta chain showed up just a few times. Its antigen remains unknown. This sample was taken from a study of human T cells and chemical hapten exposure. Study details: Patch testing was performed with 0.01% DPC on the upper back, with reading at 6 days. Whole-study findings and limits: No change in TCRs above 1 in 1000 frequency was produced by DPC sensitization.

TCRdb analysed the RACE reads with MiXCR anew, one entry per CDR3 protein. The table has 280,000 or so distinct CDR3 sequences, around 7.3% seen once. Sample time point: pre-sensitization, week 0. This sample's treatment: therapeutic diphenylcyclopropenone sensitization with weekly scalp DPC. The sequence came from a man younger than 35 with alopecia areata. Some clones in this sample may be carry-over from other donors' samples. The sample was whole blood, taken in connection with sensitization to the hapten diphenylcyclopropenone (DPC).

The CDR3 coding sequence is TGCAGTGCGAACGAGGGCAGGGCAATCACAGATACGCAGTATTTT. This codes for CSANEGRAITDTQYF. V is TRBV20-1 and J is TRBJ2-3, with D tentatively TRBD1 or TRBD2 (5 bases each). This CDR3 spans 15 amino acids. V lost 6 bases and J 2 bases, leaving 18 bases between the germline ends. Germline values: CDR1 DFQATT, CDR2 SNEGSKA (reference sequence).